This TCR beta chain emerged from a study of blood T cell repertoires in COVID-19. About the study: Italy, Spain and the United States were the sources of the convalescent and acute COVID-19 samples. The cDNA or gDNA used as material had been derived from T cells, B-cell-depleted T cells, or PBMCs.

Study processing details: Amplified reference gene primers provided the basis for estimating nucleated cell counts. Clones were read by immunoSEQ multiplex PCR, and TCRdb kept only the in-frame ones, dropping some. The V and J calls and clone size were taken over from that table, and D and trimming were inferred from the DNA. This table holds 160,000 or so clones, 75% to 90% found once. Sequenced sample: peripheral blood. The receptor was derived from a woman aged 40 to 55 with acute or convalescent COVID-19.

CDR3 sequence (DNA): TGTGCCAGCAGCGTAACGGCGGGGGGAACCTACGAGCAGTACTTC. It encodes CASSVTAGGTYEQYF. The chain has TRBV9 and TRBJ2-7; 8 nucleotides line up with TRBD2. Germline lookup yields CDR1 SGDLS and CDR2 YYNGEE. The CDR3 runs to 15 residues. J lost 2 bases, V lost 1 base, and 5 bases had no gene match.